This entry features one TCR beta chain sequence. The sample originates from a study of blood T cell repertoires in COVID-19. Grouping used clinical history reported by participants in a survey and questionnaire. Produced via immunoSEQ multiplex PCR; TCRdb's table is partial and in-frame only. The table includes 150,000 to 200,000 clones, about 88% detected once. The CDR3 extends over 15 amino acids. The chain links TRBV21-1 to TRBJ1-1. TRBV21-1 corresponds to a pseudogene. This receptor was taken from a woman between 18 and 29 years old who had recovered from COVID-19. The sequencing input was PBMCs or T cells enriched from blood (not recorded which). The CDR3: CATRDLTGLNTEAFF. The CDR3 coding sequence is TGTGCCACCCGAGACCTGACGGGATTGAACACTGAAGCTTTCTTT.